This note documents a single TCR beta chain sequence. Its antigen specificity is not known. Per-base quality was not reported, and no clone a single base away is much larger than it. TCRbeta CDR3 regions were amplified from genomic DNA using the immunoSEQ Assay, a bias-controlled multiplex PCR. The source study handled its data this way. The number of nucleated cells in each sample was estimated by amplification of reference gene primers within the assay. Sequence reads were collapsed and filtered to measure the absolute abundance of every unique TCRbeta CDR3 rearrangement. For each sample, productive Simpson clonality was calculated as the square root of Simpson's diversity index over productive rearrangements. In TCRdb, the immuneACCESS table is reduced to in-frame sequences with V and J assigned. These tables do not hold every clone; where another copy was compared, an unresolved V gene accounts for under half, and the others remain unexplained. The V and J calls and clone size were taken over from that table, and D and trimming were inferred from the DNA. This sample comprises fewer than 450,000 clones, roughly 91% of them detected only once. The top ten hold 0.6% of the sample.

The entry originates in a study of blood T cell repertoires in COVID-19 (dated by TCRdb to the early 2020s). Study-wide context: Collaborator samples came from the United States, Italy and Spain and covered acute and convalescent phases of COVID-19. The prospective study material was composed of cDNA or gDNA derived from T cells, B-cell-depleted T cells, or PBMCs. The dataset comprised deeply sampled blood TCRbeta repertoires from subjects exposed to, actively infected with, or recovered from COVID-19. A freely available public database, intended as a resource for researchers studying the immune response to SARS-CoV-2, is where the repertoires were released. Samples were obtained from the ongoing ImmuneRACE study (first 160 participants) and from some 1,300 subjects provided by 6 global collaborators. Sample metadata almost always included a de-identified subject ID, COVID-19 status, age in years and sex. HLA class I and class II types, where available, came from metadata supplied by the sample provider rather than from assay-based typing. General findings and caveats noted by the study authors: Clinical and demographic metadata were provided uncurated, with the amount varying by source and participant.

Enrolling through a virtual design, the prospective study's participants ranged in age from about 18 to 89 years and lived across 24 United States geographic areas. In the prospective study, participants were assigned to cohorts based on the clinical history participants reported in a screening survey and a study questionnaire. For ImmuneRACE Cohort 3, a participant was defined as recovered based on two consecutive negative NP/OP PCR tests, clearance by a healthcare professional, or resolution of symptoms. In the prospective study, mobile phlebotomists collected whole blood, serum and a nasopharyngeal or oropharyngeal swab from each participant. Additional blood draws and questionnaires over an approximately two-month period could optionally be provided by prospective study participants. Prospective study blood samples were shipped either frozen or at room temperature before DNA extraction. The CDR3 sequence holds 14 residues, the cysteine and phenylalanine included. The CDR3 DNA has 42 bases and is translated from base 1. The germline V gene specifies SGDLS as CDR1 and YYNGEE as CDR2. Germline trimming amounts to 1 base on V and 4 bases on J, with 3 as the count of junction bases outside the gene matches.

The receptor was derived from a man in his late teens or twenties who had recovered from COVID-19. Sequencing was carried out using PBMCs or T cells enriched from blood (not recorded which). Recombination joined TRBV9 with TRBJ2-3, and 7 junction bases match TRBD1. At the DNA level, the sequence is TGTGCCAGCAGCGTATTAGGGGGCTCAGATACGCAGTATTTT. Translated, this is CASSVLGGSDTQYF.